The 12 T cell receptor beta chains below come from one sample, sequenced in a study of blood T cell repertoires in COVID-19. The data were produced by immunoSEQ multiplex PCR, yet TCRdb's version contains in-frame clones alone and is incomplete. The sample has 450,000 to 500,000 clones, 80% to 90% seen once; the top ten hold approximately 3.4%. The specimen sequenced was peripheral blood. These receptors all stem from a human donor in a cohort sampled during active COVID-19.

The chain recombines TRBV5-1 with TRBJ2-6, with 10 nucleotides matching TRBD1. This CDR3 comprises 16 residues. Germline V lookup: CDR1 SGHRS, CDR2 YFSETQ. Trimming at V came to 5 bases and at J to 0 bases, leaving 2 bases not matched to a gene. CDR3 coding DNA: TGCGCCAGCAGGGGACAGGGGTACTCTGGGGCCAACGTCCTGACTTTC. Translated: CASRGQGYSGANVLTF.

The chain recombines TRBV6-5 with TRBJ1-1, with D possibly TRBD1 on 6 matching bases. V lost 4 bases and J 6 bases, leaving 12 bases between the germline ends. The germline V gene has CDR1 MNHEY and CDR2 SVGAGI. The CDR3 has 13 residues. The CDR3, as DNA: TGTGCCAGCAGTTTCAGGGGAGAGGCTGAAGCTTTCTTT. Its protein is CASSFRGEAEAFF.

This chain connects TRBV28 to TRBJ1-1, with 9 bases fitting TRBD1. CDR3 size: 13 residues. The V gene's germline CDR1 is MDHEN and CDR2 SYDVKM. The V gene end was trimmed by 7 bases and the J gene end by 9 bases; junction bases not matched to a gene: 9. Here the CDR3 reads CASITQGAQKAFF. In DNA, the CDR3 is TGTGCCAGCATTACACAGGGGGCGCAAAAAGCTTTCTTT.

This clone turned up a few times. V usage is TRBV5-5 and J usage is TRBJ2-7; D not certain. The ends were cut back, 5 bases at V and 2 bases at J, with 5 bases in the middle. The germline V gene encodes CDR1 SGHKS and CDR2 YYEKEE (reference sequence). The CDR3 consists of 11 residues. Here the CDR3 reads CASRAAYEQYF. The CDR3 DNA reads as TGTGCCAGCAGGGCAGCCTACGAGCAGTACTTC.

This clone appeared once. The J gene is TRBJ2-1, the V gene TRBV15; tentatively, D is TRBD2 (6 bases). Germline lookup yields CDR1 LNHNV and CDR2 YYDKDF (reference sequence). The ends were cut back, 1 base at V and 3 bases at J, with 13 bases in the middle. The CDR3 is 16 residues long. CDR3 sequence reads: CATSRVGGGVYNEQFF. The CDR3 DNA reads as TGTGCCACCAGCAGAGTGGGAGGCGGGGTCTACAATGAGCAGTTCTTC.

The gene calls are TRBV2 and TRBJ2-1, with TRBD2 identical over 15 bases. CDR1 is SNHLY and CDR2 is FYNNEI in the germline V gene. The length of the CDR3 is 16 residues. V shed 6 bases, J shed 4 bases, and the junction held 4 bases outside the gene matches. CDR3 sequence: CASSRTSGRAYNEQFF. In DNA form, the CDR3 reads TGTGCCAGCAGCCGGACTAGCGGGAGGGCTTACAATGAGCAGTTCTTC.

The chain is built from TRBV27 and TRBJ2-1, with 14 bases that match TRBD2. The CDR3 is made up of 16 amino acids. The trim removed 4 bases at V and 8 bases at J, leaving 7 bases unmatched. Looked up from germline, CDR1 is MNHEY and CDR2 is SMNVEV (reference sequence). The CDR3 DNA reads TGTGCCAGCAGTTCTGGGACTAGCGGGAGAGGCGATGAGCAGTTCTTC. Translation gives CASSSGTSGRGDEQFF.

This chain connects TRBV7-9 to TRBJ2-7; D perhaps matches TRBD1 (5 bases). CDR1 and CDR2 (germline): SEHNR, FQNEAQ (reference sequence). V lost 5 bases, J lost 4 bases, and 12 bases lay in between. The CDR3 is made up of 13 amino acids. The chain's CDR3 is CASSPLTGYEQYF. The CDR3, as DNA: TGTGCCAGCAGCCCCCTAACAGGATACGAGCAGTACTTC.

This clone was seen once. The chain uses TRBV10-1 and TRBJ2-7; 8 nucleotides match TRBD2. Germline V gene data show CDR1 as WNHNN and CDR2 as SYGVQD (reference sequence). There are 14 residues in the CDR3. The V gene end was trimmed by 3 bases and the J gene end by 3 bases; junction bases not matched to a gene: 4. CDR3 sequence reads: CASSERTSSYEQYF. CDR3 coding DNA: TGCGCCAGCAGTGAACGGACTAGCAGCTACGAGCAGTACTTC.

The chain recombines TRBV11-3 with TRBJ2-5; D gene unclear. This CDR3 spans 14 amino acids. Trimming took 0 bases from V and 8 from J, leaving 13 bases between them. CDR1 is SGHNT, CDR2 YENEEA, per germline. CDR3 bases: TGTGCCAGCAGCTTAGATTCAGTTCGGAGAACCCAGTACTTC. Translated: CASSLDSVRRTQYF.

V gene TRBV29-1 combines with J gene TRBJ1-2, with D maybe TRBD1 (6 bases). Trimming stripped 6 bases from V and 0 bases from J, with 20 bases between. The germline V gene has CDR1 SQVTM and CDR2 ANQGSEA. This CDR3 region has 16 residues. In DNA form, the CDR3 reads TGCAGCGTGCATAAATTACAGGGTCTCTCTAACTATGGCTACACCTTC. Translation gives CSVHKLQGLSNYGYTF.

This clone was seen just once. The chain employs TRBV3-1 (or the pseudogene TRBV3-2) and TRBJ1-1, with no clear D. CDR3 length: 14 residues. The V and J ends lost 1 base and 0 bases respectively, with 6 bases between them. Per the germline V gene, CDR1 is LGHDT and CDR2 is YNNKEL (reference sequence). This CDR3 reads CASSQGGVNTEAFF. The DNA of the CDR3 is TGTGCCAGCAGCCAAGGAGGAGTGAACACTGAAGCTTTCTTT.